The TCR beta chain described here comes from a study of blood T cell repertoires in COVID-19. Only in-frame clones appear in the TCRdb table, and some are missing; sequencing was by immunoSEQ multiplex PCR. The sample shows approximately 150,000 clones, approximately 85% of them seen only once. V was pared by 0 bases and J by 6 bases, with 17 bases between. Germline V lookup: CDR1 MGHRA, CDR2 YSYEKL. The length of the CDR3 is 16 residues. The sample consisted of peripheral blood. The receptor's source is a human donor with acute or convalescent COVID-19. The donor label of this sample is uncertain. The chain is built from TRBV4-1 and TRBJ1-1; D might be TRBD1 (6 bases). The CDR3 protein is CASSQDQLRQVSEAFF. The CDR3 region has the DNA TGCGCCAGCAGCCAAGATCAACTAAGACAGGTATCTGAAGCTTTCTTT.